Below, 21 T cell receptor beta chains from the same sample are listed, as sequenced in a study of CD8 T cells in ankylosing spondylitis. Study outcomes and limitations: Seemingly characteristic of ankylosing spondylitis blood was a TCR beta motif consisting of roughly 8 highly homologous variants.

No antigens are known for them. Via MiXCR, TCRdb re-called the 5' RACE reads, giving one row per CDR3 protein. The repertoire holds approximately 150,000 distinct CDR3 sequences, under 20% seen once, with roughly 30% in the top ten. The source material was blood, either unsorted or a sorted T cell fraction (not recorded which). The receptors come from a male donor with ankylosing spondylitis.

The chain uses TRBV9 and TRBJ2-5; D possibly corresponds to TRBD2 (7 bases). The V gene's germline CDR1 is SGDLS and CDR2 YYNGEE. The germline V and J ends were trimmed by 3 bases and 2 bases, with 17 bases remaining between them. The CDR3 runs to 16 residues. CDR3 sequence (DNA): TGTGCCAGCAGCGCCTCTGGGGGGGCCCCACAAGAGACCCAGTACTTC. Translation: CASSASGGAPQETQYF.

This clonotype was detected a few times. The chain carries TRBV2 and TRBJ2-7; D not resolved. Trimming left V 6 bases short and J 9 bases short, with 12 bases between. Looked up from germline, CDR1 is SNHLY and CDR2 is FYNNEI. This CDR3 has 11 residues. The CDR3 here is CASRAASWQYF. CDR3 sequence (DNA): TGTGCCAGCAGGGCCGCGAGTTGGCAGTACTTC. The full variable domain, completed using reference TRBV2 and TRBJ2-7, is EPEVTQTPSHQVTQMGQEVILRCVPISNHLYFYWYRQILGQKVEFLVSFYNNEISEKSEIFDDQFSVERPDGSNFTLKIRSTKLEDSAMYFCASRAASWQYFGPGTRLTVT.

This clonotype turned up a few times. The chain carries TRBV19 and TRBJ2-7, with 12 bases identical to TRBD2. Trimming cost V 3 bases and J 2 bases; bases outside gene matches: 2. CDR1 is LNHDA and CDR2 is SQIVND in the germline V gene (reference sequence). The CDR3 sequence is 15 residues long. The CDR3 DNA is TGTGCCAGTAGTATCAGACTAGCGGGAGCCTACGAGCAGTACTTC. Translation gives CASSIRLAGAYEQYF.

The rearrangement links TRBV5-1 to TRBJ2-1; possibly TRBD1 or TRBD2 for D (6 bases each). V was clipped by 4 bases and J by 12 bases, with 17 bases between them. The CDR3 length is 13 residues. The germline gives CDR1 SGHRS, CDR2 YFSETQ. CDR3 sequence reads: CASSHEGGLGQFF. The CDR3 DNA reads TGCGCCAGCAGCCACGAGGGGGGCCTTGGGCAGTTCTTC.

This chain joins TRBV7-6 and TRBJ2-7, with TRBD2 matching over 9 bases. Losses at the gene ends were 5 bases for V and 3 bases for J; bases not matched to a gene: 8. CDR1 and CDR2 from the germline V gene are SGHVS and FNYEAQ. The CDR3 spans 15 residues. The CDR3 sequence: CASSPGRGGRYEQYF. The CDR3 DNA follows: TGTGCCAGCAGCCCGGGGCGGGGGGGTCGCTACGAGCAGTACTTC.

This clonotype was detected only a few times. The genes are TRBV11-2 and TRBJ2-4; TRBD2 is a possible D gene (6 bases). The CDR3 consists of 17 residues. Germline CDR1 SGHAT, CDR2 FQNNGV. V was trimmed by 0 bases and J by 1 base, leaving 13 bases between them. This CDR3 reads CASSLEGLAGAKNIQYF. CDR3 coding DNA: TGTGCCAGCAGCTTAGAAGGTCTTGCGGGGGCCAAAAACATTCAGTACTTC.

Here the CDR3 reads CASSAFSGASYNEQFF. In DNA, the CDR3 is TGTGCCAGCAGCGCGTTTAGCGGGGCTTCCTACAATGAGCAGTTCTTC. This chain links TRBV9 with TRBJ2-1; 8 nucleotides match TRBD2. Germline loops: CDR1 SGDLS, CDR2 YYNGEE. This CDR3 region has 16 residues. V lost 3 bases, J lost 1 base, and 6 bases stayed unmatched.

This clonotype has more than one count but fewer than ten. This rearrangement joins TRBV4-1 to TRBJ2-7; 10 bases match TRBD2. CDR1 MGHRA and CDR2 YSYEKL come from the germline V gene. With V trimmed by 5 bases and J by 5 bases, 6 bases remained unmatched. There are 14 residues in the CDR3. The CDR3, as DNA: TGCGCCAGCAGCGGTAGCGGGAGGTTCGACGAGCAGTACTTC. Protein sequence: CASSGSGRFDEQYF.

This clonotype was counted ten times or more. The chain uses TRBV6-2 or TRBV6-3 and TRBJ1-2; maybe TRBD1 (6 bases). CDR1 and CDR2 (germline): MNHEY, SVGEGT. The CDR3 consists of 15 residues. Trimming removed 8 bases at V and 7 bases at J, with 23 bases between. The CDR3 DNA reads as TGTGCCAGCGACGAGGGACATCTGCTTGTAGGTGGCTACACCTTC. Protein: CASDEGHLLVGGYTF.

The table lists this clonotype with a few counts. The chain couples TRBV6-1 to TRBJ1-2, with a possible D match to TRBD1 (6 bases). In germline, CDR1 is MNHNS, CDR2 SASEGT. The CDR3 sequence is 19 residues long. Trimming left V 6 bases short and J 0 bases short, with 26 bases between. The CDR3 loop is CASRSYRPVQGLTNYGYTF. The CDR3 coding sequence is TGTGCCAGCAGGTCCTACCGGCCGGTACAGGGACTAACTAACTATGGCTACACCTTC.

This clonotype was detected only a few times. The chain carries TRBV15 and TRBJ2-7; 7 nucleotides agree with TRBD1. The V gene's germline CDR1 is LNHNV and CDR2 YYDKDF (reference sequence). CDR3 length: 14 residues. J gave up 3 bases and V 2 bases, and 4 bases lay outside the gene matches. This CDR3 reads CATSRTGAVYEQYF. Written as DNA, the CDR3 is TGTGCCACCAGCAGAACAGGGGCGGTCTACGAGCAGTACTTC.

V and J are TRBV20-1 and TRBJ1-5; 7 bases map to TRBD1. Germline V lookup: CDR1 DFQATT, CDR2 SNEGSKA (reference sequence). The CDR3 is 18 amino acids. V dropped 0 bases and J dropped 0; count of bases not matched to a gene: 11. CDR3 bases: TGCAGTGCTAGAGATACAGGGACAGCGATGTATAGCAATCAGCCCCAGCATTTT. Amino acids: CSARDTGTAMYSNQPQHF.

This clonotype was seen only a few times. The chain recombines TRBV20-1 with TRBJ2-7, with D uncertain. Germline values: CDR1 DFQATT, CDR2 SNEGSKA (reference sequence). V lost 5 bases, J lost 2 bases, and 13 bases lay in between. This CDR3 has 13 amino acids. CDR3 sequence (DNA): TGCAGTGCTGCCCGACACGGACCCTACGAGCAGTACTTC. Amino acids: CSAARHGPYEQYF.

The gene calls are TRBV20-1 and TRBJ2-2; D may be TRBD2 (6 bases). The CDR3 totals 12 residues. Germline V CDR1 and CDR2: DFQATT, SNEGSKA (reference sequence). The ends were cut back, 6 bases at V and 3 bases at J, with 8 bases in the middle. The CDR3 DNA is TGCAGTGCGTGGGGGGACACCGGGGAGCTGTTTTTT. Translation gives CSAWGDTGELFF.

The chain recombines TRBV9 with TRBJ2-1; 8 nucleotides match TRBD1. V shed 4 bases and J 4 bases; nucleotides not matched to a gene: 7. The CDR3 consists of 15 residues. Germline lookup yields CDR1 SGDLS and CDR2 YYNGEE. The CDR3 loop reads CASSPRGTGYNEQFF. CDR3 sequence (DNA): TGTGCCAGCAGCCCCCGCGGGACAGGATACAATGAGCAGTTCTTC.

This sequence joins TRBV27 and TRBJ1-1; no clear D. Trimming removed 8 bases at V and 4 bases at J, with 14 bases between. This CDR3 is 13 amino acids long. Germline CDR1 reads MNHEY; CDR2 reads SMNVEV (reference sequence). This chain's CDR3 is CASALGRSTEAFF. The CDR3 bases are TGTGCCAGCGCCTTGGGGAGGAGCACTGAAGCTTTCTTT.

This clonotype was counted between two and nine times. V and J are TRBV9 and TRBJ2-7; D is ambiguous. Deletions cut 2 bases from V and 2 bases from J, with 8 bases between. In germline, CDR1 is SGDLS, CDR2 YYNGEE. There are 13 residues in the CDR3. The CDR3 here is CASSVASTYEQYF. CDR3 DNA sequence: TGTGCCAGCAGCGTGGCGTCAACCTACGAGCAGTACTTC.

This clonotype was detected many times. CDR3 DNA sequence: TGTGCCAGCAGTGAAGCCCGAGGGAATGAGCAGTTCTTC. As protein: CASSEARGNEQFF. The chain links TRBV2 to TRBJ2-1; tentative D call: TRBD2 (5 bases). The CDR3 has 13 residues. V was cut by 0 bases and J by 7 bases, with 7 bases left in between. CDR1 and CDR2 from the germline V gene are SNHLY and FYNNEI.

This clonotype turned up a few times. The chain employs TRBV19 and TRBJ1-5, with D perhaps TRBD1 (5 bases). Germline values: CDR1 LNHDA, CDR2 SQIVND (reference sequence). Trimming took 10 bases from V and 6 from J, leaving 16 bases between them. The CDR3 totals 13 residues. In DNA, the CDR3 is TGTGCCATCACCAGGGTCACCATTCAGCCCCAGCATTTT. Translated, it gives CAITRVTIQPQHF. Drawing the rest from reference TRBV19 and TRBJ1-5, the complete variable domain is DGGITQSPKYLFRKEGQNVTLSCEQNLNHDAMYWYRQDPGQGLRLIYYSQIVNDFQKGDIAEGYSVSREKKESFPLTVTSAQKNPTAFYLCAITRVTIQPQHFGDGTRLSIL.

In its sample, this clonotype was seen a few times. The genes are TRBV20-1 and TRBJ2-7; 7 nucleotides match TRBD2. From germline, CDR1 is DFQATT and CDR2 SNEGSKA (reference sequence). This CDR3 has 15 amino acids. V shed 0 bases and J 1 base; nucleotides not matched to a gene: 6. The CDR3 protein is CSAREVSGWSYEQYF. The CDR3 DNA sequence: TGCAGTGCTAGAGAGGTTAGCGGGTGGTCCTACGAGCAGTACTTC.

The gene calls are TRBV27 and TRBJ2-7, with D perhaps TRBD1 (6 bases). This CDR3 has 14 amino acids. The V end was cut by 1 base, the J end by 3 bases, with 10 bases between. CDR1 and CDR2 (germline): MNHEY, SMNVEV (reference sequence). CDR3 in amino acids: CASSLFGQSYEQYF. CDR3 in DNA: TGTGCCAGCAGTTTATTCGGACAGAGCTACGAGCAGTACTTC.